This section outlines one TCR beta chain sequence together with its context. Germline-derived CDR1 and CDR2 are LNHNV and YYDKDF (reference sequence). V dropped 11 bases and J dropped 5 bases, with 22 bases sitting between them. This CDR3 has 14 residues. TCRdb redid the calling of the 5' RACE reads with MiXCR, one entry per CDR3 protein. Counted here are under 65,000 distinct CDR3 sequences, around 21% occurring once; the ten biggest clones make up 2.5% to 4%. The sorted Tregs were CD4+CD25+CD127-/low cells. Specimen: tumor-infiltrating Tregs sorted from the breast tumor. The J gene is TRBJ2-7, the V gene TRBV15; perhaps TRBD2 as D (5 bases). The receptor was derived from a female donor with breast cancer. The CDR3 is CAHPKALAVDEQYF. In DNA form, the CDR3 reads TGTGCCCATCCTAAGGCGCTAGCTGTCGACGAGCAGTACTTC.